This T cell receptor (beta chain) was documented in a study of T cell responses to AZD1222 COVID-19 vaccine. Regarding the study as a whole: After the peak T cell response, and only then, were repertoires sampled. Clonal diversity may have been underestimated, and the donors were mostly white British, with more females than males.

Profiled with immunoSEQ multiplex PCR; TCRdb holds only in-frame clones, not every one. The table lists roughly 200,000 clones, approximately 92% of them singletons, with more than 0.85% in the top ten. The V end lost 3 bases, the J end lost 2 bases, and 17 bases lay between the germline ends. Germline V gene lookup returns CDR1 LNHDA and CDR2 SQIVND (reference sequence). There are 17 residues in the CDR3. Comment on this clone: What it recognizes is unknown.

The sequence was obtained from an adult who received the MenACWY meningococcal vaccine as a control. The input for sequencing was peripheral blood, taken 28 days after the second dose of the MenACWY control vaccine. The V and J genes are TRBV19 and TRBJ1-3, with D unresolved. In DNA, the CDR3 is TGTGCCAGTAGTATGTGGCGCACCGCACCGGCTGGAAACACCATATATTTT. It translates to CASSMWRTAPAGNTIYF.